Below, one T cell receptor (beta chain) is given with its context. The antigen remains unidentified. The record originates from a study of cytomegalovirus exposure and HLA in healthy donors. At the level of the study: From donors who were HLA-typed, an early data release held 80 million or so unique TCRs.

The study ran its PCR with 60 Vbeta and 13 Jbeta primers. Clones were sequenced by immunoSEQ multiplex PCR, and TCRdb holds only the in-frame ones, with some missing. This sample carries about 160,000 clones, 79% of them seen once, and the ten largest clones take roughly 6.7%. The CDR3 runs to 14 residues. Germline lookup yields CDR1 MDHEN and CDR2 SYDVKM. V shed 7 bases and J 2 bases; nucleotides not matched to a gene: 3. Study results and caveats: Despite most TCR sequences being rare, some public TCRs occurred in many donors.

The source is a man between 50 and 59 years old in good health and CMV-seropositive. The sample taken for sequencing was PBMCs. The chain recombines TRBV28 with TRBJ2-7, with TRBD1 matching over 12 bases. The CDR3, as DNA: TGTGCCAGCACCGGGACAGGGGGCACCTACGAGCAGTACTTC. Residues: CASTGTGGTYEQYF.